This paragraph reports one T cell receptor beta chain. Between the trimmed V and J ends, which lost 1 base and 0 bases, there was a span of 12 bases. Germline-derived CDR1 and CDR2 are SEHNR and FQNEAQ (reference sequence). The CDR3 is 16 amino acids. This entry is derived from a study of blood T cell repertoires in COVID-19. As for the study in general: PBMCs, B-cell-depleted T cells, or T cells were the source of the cDNA or gDNA that made up the material.

Here immunoSEQ multiplex PCR was the method, and the copy in TCRdb shows in-frame clones only, minus some. The sample contains under 150,000 clones, around 82% of which appear only once. The receptor's source is a woman aged 55 to 70 with acute or convalescent COVID-19. The specimen sequenced was peripheral blood. This rearrangement joins TRBV7-9 to TRBJ1-1, with a weak D call TRBD1 (6 bases). The CDR3 DNA sequence: TGTGCCAGCAGCTTAGGACTCCAGGGGATGAACACTGAAGCTTTCTTT. Translation gives CASSLGLQGMNTEAFF.